This TCR beta chain is from a study of blood T cell repertoires in COVID-19. Across the study: There were acute and convalescent COVID-19 samples, and they came from the United States, Italy and Spain.

Data came from immunoSEQ multiplex PCR; TCRdb stores just in-frame clones and leaves some out. Of about 16,000 clones listed, less than 90% are singletons. This clone was observed a few times. This receptor was taken from a man between 60 and 70 years old with acute or convalescent COVID-19. Sequencing was performed on peripheral blood.

For the CDR3, the DNA is TGTGCCAGCAGTTTCAGGACGGAGGGCTACGAGCAGTACTTC. Its translation is CASSFRTEGYEQYF. This chain joins TRBV27 and TRBJ2-7, with D possibly being TRBD2 (6 bases). The germline CDR1 and CDR2 sequences are MNHEY and SMNVEV (reference sequence). Trimming stripped 3 bases from V and 3 bases from J, with 12 bases between. The CDR3 contains 14 residues.